This TCR beta chain emerged from a study of T cell responses to AZD1222 COVID-19 vaccine. Study-wide findings and caveats: Spike-specific TCRs gained breadth and depth after people received two AZD1222 doses. White British donors predominated, females outnumbered males, and clonal diversity was possibly underestimated.

The assay was immunoSEQ multiplex PCR, and TCRdb's table has in-frame clones only and misses some. Among roughly 55,000 clones listed, 89% were seen once. As to this clone: Its antigen is as yet unknown.

This clonotype was sampled from an adult in good health. Specimen: peripheral blood, collected on day 0 of AZD1222 vaccination.

For the CDR3, the DNA is TGTGCCAGCAGCCAGCGGGAGATAGATGAGCAGTTCTTC. Its protein product is CASSQREIDEQFF. This chain joins TRBV27 and TRBJ2-1, with TRBD2 matching over 8 bases. The CDR3 contains 13 residues. Germline lookup yields CDR1 MNHEY and CDR2 SMNVEV (reference sequence). The trim removed 6 bases at V and 8 bases at J, leaving 6 bases unmatched.